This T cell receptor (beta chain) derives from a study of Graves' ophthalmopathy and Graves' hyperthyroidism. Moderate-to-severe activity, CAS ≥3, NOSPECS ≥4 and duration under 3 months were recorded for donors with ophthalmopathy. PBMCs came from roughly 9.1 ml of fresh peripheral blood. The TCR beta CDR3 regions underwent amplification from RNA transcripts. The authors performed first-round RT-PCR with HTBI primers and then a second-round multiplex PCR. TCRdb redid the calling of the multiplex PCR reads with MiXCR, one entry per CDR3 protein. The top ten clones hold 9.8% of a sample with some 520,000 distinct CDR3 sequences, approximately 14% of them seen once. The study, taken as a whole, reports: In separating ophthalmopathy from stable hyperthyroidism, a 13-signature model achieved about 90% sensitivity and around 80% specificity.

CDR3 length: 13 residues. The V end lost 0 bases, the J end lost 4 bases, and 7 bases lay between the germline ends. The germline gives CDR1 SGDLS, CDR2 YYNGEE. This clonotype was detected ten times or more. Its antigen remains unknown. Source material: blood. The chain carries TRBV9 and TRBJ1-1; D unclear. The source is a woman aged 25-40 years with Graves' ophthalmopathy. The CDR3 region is CASSVGTFTEAFF. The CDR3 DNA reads TGTGCCAGCAGCGTAGGAACATTCACTGAAGCTTTCTTT. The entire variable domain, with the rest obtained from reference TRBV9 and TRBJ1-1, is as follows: DSGVTQTPKHLITATGQRVTLRCSPRSGDLSVYWYQQSLDQGLQFLIQYYNGEERAKGNILERFSAQQFPDLHSELNLSSLELGDSALYFCASSVGTFTEAFFGQGTRLTVV.